These 26 T cell receptor beta chains share one sample of origin, sequenced in a study of blood T cells in healthy people across ages. It was with a sample-barcoded 5' primer and a J-beta primer mix that a second PCR of roughly 7 to 12 cycles was run. TCRdb analysed the 5' RACE reads with MiXCR anew, one entry per CDR3 protein. Of about 1,400,000 distinct CDR3 sequences listed, 45% to 70% were seen once; the top ten hold under 8.5%. Sequencing used blood. These receptors all stem from a man younger than 35 in good health.

J is TRBJ2-7 and V is TRBV7-6, with D perhaps given as TRBD1 or TRBD2 (5 bases each). The germline V and J ends were trimmed by 1 base and 7 bases, with 17 bases remaining between them. Germline loops: CDR1 SGHVS, CDR2 FNYEAQ. The CDR3 totals 15 residues. CDR3 residues: CASSLEGSPHNEQYF. The CDR3 bases are TGTGCCAGCAGCTTAGAGGGGAGCCCTCACAATGAGCAGTACTTC.

The chain recombines TRBV27 with TRBJ1-1, with D maybe TRBD1 (5 bases). Germline CDR1 reads MNHEY; CDR2 reads SMNVEV (reference sequence). This CDR3 is 13 amino acids long. Deletions cut 5 bases from V and 6 bases from J, with 13 bases between. The CDR3, as DNA: TGTGCCAGCAGTCTAACCCAGGGCTCTGAAGCTTTCTTT. Translated: CASSLTQGSEAFF.

The CDR3: CASSLFKTGNVPQHF. CDR3 sequence (DNA): TGTGCCAGCAGTTTATTTAAGACAGGGAATGTGCCCCAGCATTTT. This chain connects TRBV27 to TRBJ1-5, with 7 bases matching TRBD1. Trimming removed 1 base from V and 9 bases from J; junction bases left unmatched: 9. Per germline, CDR1 MNHEY and CDR2 SMNVEV (reference sequence). The CDR3 sequence is 15 residues long.

In its sample, this clonotype was seen a few times. The chain employs TRBV29-1 and TRBJ1-2; D is undetermined. CDR3 size: 12 residues. V was pared by 3 bases and J by 4 bases, with 9 bases between. Germline loops: CDR1 SQVTM, CDR2 ANQGSEA. CDR3 protein: CSVDTVLYGYTF. The CDR3 DNA sequence: TGCAGCGTTGATACGGTCCTCTATGGCTACACCTTC.

This sequence joins TRBV7-9 and TRBJ1-2; no definite D call. This CDR3 is built from 15 residues. CDR1 is SEHNR and CDR2 is FQNEAQ in the germline V gene (reference sequence). V lost 7 bases and J 4 bases, leaving 19 bases between the germline ends. CDR3 in amino acids: CASTSTRALVYGYTF. The CDR3 DNA is TGTGCCAGCACCTCGACCCGGGCATTGGTCTATGGCTACACCTTC.

The V and J genes are TRBV29-1 and TRBJ2-3, with 9 positions matching TRBD2. Germline CDR1 and CDR2: SQVTM and ANQGSEA. The J segment lost 8 bases and the V segment lost 4 bases, leaving 7 bases of the junction unmatched. The CDR3 length is 13 residues. The CDR3 protein is CSVAWRGGRTQYF. The CDR3 DNA sequence: TGCAGCGTTGCATGGCGGGGGGGCCGTACGCAGTATTTT.

The CDR3 here is CASSQSGQGVSDTQYF. Written as DNA, the CDR3 is TGTGCCAGCAGCCAATCCGGACAGGGGGTCTCAGATACGCAGTATTTT. The V gene is TRBV3-1, the J gene TRBJ2-3; 10 bases map to TRBD1. The CDR3 covers 16 residues. Germline V gene data show CDR1 as LGHDT and CDR2 as YNNKEL (reference sequence). V lost 2 bases to trimming and J lost 4 bases; unmatched junction nucleotides: 6.

The chain is built from TRBV20-1 and TRBJ1-2; the D gene is possibly TRBD1 (5 bases). V was shortened by 6 bases and J by 8 bases, with 19 bases between the two germline ends. The CDR3 is made up of 13 amino acids. Germline CDR1 and CDR2: DFQATT and SNEGSKA (reference sequence). The CDR3 reads CSAVGTGSLGYTF. The DNA of the CDR3 is TGCAGTGCCGTAGGGACGGGGAGTTTGGGCTACACCTTC.

The V call is TRBV4-2, the J call TRBJ2-7, with D possibly TRBD1 on 5 matching bases. The length of the CDR3 is 15 residues. CDR1 and CDR2 (germline): LGHNA, YNFKEQ. The V gene lost 4 bases and the J gene lost 1 base, with 14 bases spanning the gap. CDR3 loop: CASSPEQVSSYEQYF. The CDR3 nucleotides read TGTGCCAGCAGCCCAGAACAGGTGTCATCCTACGAGCAGTACTTC.

The table lists this clonotype with a few counts. The CDR3 DNA reads TGCAGTGCTAGAGCGATACAGGATAACTATGGCTACACCTTC. Translating it yields CSARAIQDNYGYTF. The chain combines TRBV20-1 with TRBJ1-2, with a weak D call TRBD1 (5 bases). This CDR3 spans 14 amino acids. The ends were cut back, 1 base at V and 1 base at J, with 10 bases in the middle. The germline CDR1 and CDR2 sequences are DFQATT and SNEGSKA (reference sequence).

The chain is built from TRBV20-1 and TRBJ2-7; D is tentatively TRBD1 or TRBD2 (5 bases each). The CDR3 length is 13 residues. Trimming pared 6 bases from V and 2 bases from J, leaving 14 bases between. Germline V gene sequence: CDR1 DFQATT, CDR2 SNEGSKA (reference sequence). CDR3 region: CSAYPGLPYEQYF. CDR3 bases: TGCAGTGCCTACCCGGGGCTCCCCTACGAGCAGTACTTC.

This clonotype was observed a few times. V and J are TRBV5-1 and TRBJ1-1, with D possibly being TRBD1 (5 bases). V lost 0 bases, J lost 11 bases, and 14 bases lay in between. The CDR3 is made up of 13 amino acids. CDR1 is SGHRS and CDR2 is YFSETQ in the germline V gene. CDR3 nucleotide sequence: TGCGCCAGCAGCTTGGTCGCGGGGGAGAACGCTTTCTTT. Translated: CASSLVAGENAFF.

The chain carries TRBV6-7 and TRBJ2-7; D is ambiguous. TRBV6-7 is noted as an ORF with a role that remains uncertain. The CDR3 runs to 9 residues. Here the CDR3 reads CGRRWEQYF. The CDR3 DNA is TGTGGGCGTCGCTGGGAGCAGTACTTC.

This clonotype was detected a few times. CDR3 nucleotides: TGTGCCATCAGTGGAGGGACCCAAGAGACCCAGTACTTC. Translated, it gives CAISGGTQETQYF. The chain couples TRBV10-3 to TRBJ2-5; D tentatively fits TRBD1 or TRBD2 (5 bases each). Per germline, CDR1 ENHRY and CDR2 SYGVKD. This CDR3 is 13 amino acids long. The germline V and J ends were trimmed by 4 bases and 1 base, with 7 bases remaining between them.

This clonotype was seen a single time. The rearrangement joins TRBV3-1 to TRBJ2-3; 7 bases agree with TRBD1. The V gene end was trimmed by 1 base and the J gene end by 5 bases; junction bases not matched to a gene: 12. This CDR3 contains 17 residues. Germline V gene sequence: CDR1 LGHDT, CDR2 YNNKEL (reference sequence). CDR3 protein: CASSQVLDRPPGDTQYF. Here the CDR3 DNA reads TGTGCCAGCAGCCAAGTTTTGGACAGGCCTCCGGGAGATACGCAGTATTTT.

V gene TRBV28 combines with J gene TRBJ2-7, with D possibly matching TRBD1 (6 bases). From germline, CDR1 is MDHEN and CDR2 SYDVKM. V was clipped by 5 bases and J by 2 bases, with 19 bases between them. The CDR3 extends over 16 amino acids. CDR3: CASSPDSFSGPYEQYF. The CDR3, as DNA: TGTGCCAGCAGTCCGGACAGCTTCAGTGGGCCCTACGAGCAGTACTTC.

The chain is built from TRBV12-5 and TRBJ2-3; 7 bases fit TRBD2. Unmatched junction bases numbered 6, after V lost 3 bases and J lost 0 bases. The CDR3 extends over 16 amino acids. Germline V lookup: CDR1 LGHNT, CDR2 FRNRAP. The CDR3 sequence is CASGFQSGDSTDTQYF. The CDR3 DNA follows: TGTGCTAGTGGTTTTCAGAGCGGGGATAGCACAGATACGCAGTATTTT.

This clonotype has a handful of counts. The V and J genes are TRBV4-3 and TRBJ1-5, with 7 bases lining up with TRBD1. Germline CDR1 LGHNA, CDR2 YSLEER. With V trimmed by 0 bases and J by 7 bases, 6 bases remained unmatched. CDR3 size: 15 residues. In DNA, the CDR3 is TGCGCCAGCAGCCAAGAAAATACAGGGGAGCAGCCCCAGCATTTT. It specifies CASSQENTGEQPQHF.

The rearrangement uses TRBV6-2 or TRBV6-3 and TRBJ2-1; 7 positions match TRBD2. The germline V gene encodes CDR1 MNHEY and CDR2 SVGEGT. V lost 8 bases, J lost 7 bases, and 14 bases stayed unmatched. The CDR3 contains 15 residues. In DNA form, the CDR3 reads TGTGCCAGCGCCAACGGGGGAGGGCGCGGAAATGAGCAGTTCTTC. The encoded protein is CASANGGGRGNEQFF.

The rearrangement uses TRBV4-2 and TRBJ2-3; perhaps TRBD2 as D (6 bases). From germline, CDR1 is LGHNA and CDR2 YNFKEQ. Between the trimmed V and J ends, which lost 4 bases and 2 bases, there was a span of 13 bases. The CDR3 contains 15 residues. The CDR3 coding sequence is TGTGCCAGCAGCCCCGCCGGGACTGACACAGATACGCAGTATTTT. Its translation: CASSPAGTDTDTQYF.

Here the CDR3 DNA reads TGCAGTGCGATCGGACAGTTCCGCACAGATACGCAGTATTTT. Amino acids: CSAIGQFRTDTQYF. This sequence joins TRBV20-1 and TRBJ2-3, with D tentatively TRBD1 (6 bases). Germline assignment: CDR1 DFQATT and CDR2 SNEGSKA (reference sequence). This CDR3 spans 14 amino acids. Between the trimmed V and J ends, which lost 6 bases and 1 base, there was a span of 14 bases.

The genes are TRBV12-3 or TRBV12-4 and TRBJ1-2, with D uncertain. The CDR3 loop spans 9 amino acids. The ends were cut back, 11 bases at V and 2 bases at J, with 3 bases in the middle. CDR3 nucleotides: TGTGCCTGCAACTATGGCTACACCTTC. The encoded protein is CACNYGYTF.

In its sample, this clonotype was seen a few times. The gene calls are TRBV11-2 and TRBJ1-3; the D gene is possibly TRBD1 (6 bases). This CDR3 has 14 amino acids. Germline V gene sequence: CDR1 SGHAT, CDR2 FQNNGV. Trimming removed 1 base from V and 4 bases from J, with 8 bases in between. The CDR3 coding sequence is TGTGCCAGCAGCTTAGCAGGGGTCGGAAACACCATATATTTT. Amino acid sequence: CASSLAGVGNTIYF. Full variable domain (remainder filled in from reference TRBV11-2 and TRBJ1-3): EAGVAQSPRYKIIEKRQSVAFWCNPISGHATLYWYQQILGQGPKLLIQFQNNGVVDDSQLPKDRFSAERLKGVDSTLKIQPAKLEDSAVYLCASSLAGVGNTIYFGEGSWLTVV.

V is TRBV4-1 and J is TRBJ2-1; 7 positions agree with TRBD2. This CDR3 is built from 16 residues. The germline gives CDR1 MGHRA, CDR2 YSYEKL. J lost 1 base, V lost 3 bases, and 6 bases had no gene match. The CDR3 sequence is CASSQGGTLSYNEQFF. CDR3 coding DNA: TGCGCCAGCAGCCAGGGGGGGACCCTTTCCTACAATGAGCAGTTCTTC.

The J gene is TRBJ2-5, the V gene TRBV12-3 or TRBV12-4; D possibly corresponds to TRBD2 (7 bases). The closer fit of TRBJ2-7 to the DNA end suggests the J call may be wrong. CDR3 length equals 14 residues. The CDR3 nucleotides read TGTGCCAGCAGTGCCCTTGGGGGGGGCCCCGAGCAGTACTTC. It codes for CASSALGGGPEQYF.

This clonotype was counted only a few times. This chain connects TRBV5-6 to TRBJ2-7; D uncertain. V lost 6 bases, J lost 4 bases, and 17 bases lay in between. In germline, CDR1 is SGHDT, CDR2 YYEEEE. CDR3 length: 14 residues. CDR3 region: CASNDDPTSYEQYF. CDR3 DNA: TGTGCCAGCAACGATGACCCAACCTCTTACGAGCAGTACTTC.